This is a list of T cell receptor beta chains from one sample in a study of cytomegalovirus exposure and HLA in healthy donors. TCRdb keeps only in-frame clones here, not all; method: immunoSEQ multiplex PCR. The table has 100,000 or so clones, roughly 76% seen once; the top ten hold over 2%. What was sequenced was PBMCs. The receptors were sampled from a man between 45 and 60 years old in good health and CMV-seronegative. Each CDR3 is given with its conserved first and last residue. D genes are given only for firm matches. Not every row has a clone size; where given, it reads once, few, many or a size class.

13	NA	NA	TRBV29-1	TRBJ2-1	CSAAQDSYNEQFF	TGCAGCGCCGCTCAGGACAGCTACAATGAGCAGTTCTTC
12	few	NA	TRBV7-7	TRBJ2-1	CASSLQGGEQFF	TGTGCTAGCAGCCTGCAAGGAGGCGAGCAGTTCTTC
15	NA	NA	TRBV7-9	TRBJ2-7	CASSFGLGIFYEQYF	TGTGCCAGCAGCTTCGGACTCGGGATATTCTACGAGCAGTACTTC
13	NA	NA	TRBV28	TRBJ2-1	CASSLGRANEQFF	TGTGCCAGCAGTTTAGGCAGGGCCAATGAGCAGTTCTTC
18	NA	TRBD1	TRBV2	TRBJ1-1	CASRPGQGAFGVNTEAFF	TGTGCCAGCAGACCGGGACAGGGGGCTTTCGGAGTGAACACTGAAGCTTTCTTT
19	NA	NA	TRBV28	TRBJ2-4	CASSSSGRTGILAKNIQYF	TGTGCCAGCAGTAGCAGCGGACGGACGGGAATCTTAGCCAAAAACATTCAGTACTTC
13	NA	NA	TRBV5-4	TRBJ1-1	CASRRQGSTEAFF	TGTGCCAGCAGAAGGCAGGGATCCACTGAAGCTTTCTTT
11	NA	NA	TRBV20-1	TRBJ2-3	CSAYQGALQYF	TGCAGTGCTTACCAGGGTGCTTTACAGTATTTT
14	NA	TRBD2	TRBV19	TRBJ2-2	CASILADNTGELFF	TGTGCCAGTATTCTAGCGGACAACACCGGGGAGCTGTTTTTT
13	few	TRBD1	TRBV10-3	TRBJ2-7	CATWDRGSGEQYF	TGTGCCACCTGGGACAGGGGGAGCGGCGAGCAGTACTTC
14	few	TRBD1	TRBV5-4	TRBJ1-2	CASSSPDRVAGYTF	TGTGCCAGCAGCTCGCCTGACAGGGTGGCAGGCTACACCTTC
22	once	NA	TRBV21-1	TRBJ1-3	CASSKYGAVSGRGLPTGNTIYF	TGTGCCAGCAGCAAATACGGGGCGGTATCGGGCAGGGGGCTTCCCACTGGAAACACCATATATTTT
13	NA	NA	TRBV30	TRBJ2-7	CAWRGQTPVEQYF	TGTGCCTGGAGAGGACAGACCCCAGTCGAGCAGTACTTC
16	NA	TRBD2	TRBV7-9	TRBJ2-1	CASSSWMSSGHNEQFF	TGTGCCAGCAGCTCCTGGATGTCTAGCGGACACAATGAGCAGTTCTTC
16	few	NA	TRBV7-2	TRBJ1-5	CASSLARGASNQPQHF	TGTGCCAGCAGCTTAGCCAGAGGAGCGAGCAATCAGCCCCAGCATTTT
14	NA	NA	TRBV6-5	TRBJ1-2	CASSYGQLELGYTF	TGTGCCAGCAGTTACGGACAACTCGAACTCGGCTACACCTTC
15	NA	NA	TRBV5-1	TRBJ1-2	CASSRDRRGKGGYTF	TGCGCCAGCAGCCGGGATCGTCGGGGGAAGGGTGGCTACACCTTC
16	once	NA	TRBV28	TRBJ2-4	CASSLGGDVAKNIQYF	TGTGCCAGCAGCCTAGGGGGGGACGTAGCCAAAAACATTCAGTACTTC
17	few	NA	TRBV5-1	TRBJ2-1	CASSSRVAGSSYNEQFF	TGCGCCAGCAGCTCGAGGGTGGCGGGGAGCTCCTACAATGAGCAGTTCTTC
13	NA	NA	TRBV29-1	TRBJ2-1	CSVSAGSYNEQFF	TGCAGCGTTAGTGCGGGCTCCTACAATGAGCAGTTCTTC
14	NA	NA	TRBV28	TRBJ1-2	CASRSSLLVPGYTF	TGTGCCAGCAGATCTAGCCTGTTGGTTCCTGGCTACACCTTC
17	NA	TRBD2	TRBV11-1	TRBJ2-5	CASSNGLAGVPGETQYF	TGTGCCAGCAGCAACGGACTAGCGGGAGTTCCTGGGGAGACCCAGTACTTC
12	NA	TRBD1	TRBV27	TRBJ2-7	CASGRQGDEQYF	TGTGCCAGCGGCCGACAGGGCGACGAGCAGTACTTC
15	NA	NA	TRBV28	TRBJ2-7	CASSSRTETSYEQYF	TGTGCCAGCAGTTCTAGGACAGAGACCTCCTACGAGCAGTACTTC
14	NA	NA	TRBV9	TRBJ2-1	CASSVADSYNEQFF	TGTGCCAGCAGCGTAGCGGACAGCTACAATGAGCAGTTCTTC
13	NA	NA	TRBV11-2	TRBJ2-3	CASSLDRGYTQYF	TGTGCCAGCAGCTTAGACAGGGGCTATACGCAGTATTTT
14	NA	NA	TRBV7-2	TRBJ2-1	CASVQGWSYNEQFF	TGTGCCAGCGTGCAGGGTTGGTCCTACAATGAGCAGTTCTTC
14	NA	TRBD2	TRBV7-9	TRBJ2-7	CASGLTSGPGEQYF	TGTGCCAGCGGGTTAACTAGCGGTCCTGGCGAGCAGTACTTC
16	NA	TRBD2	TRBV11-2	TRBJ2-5	CASSGGLAGVAETQYF	TGTGCCAGCAGCGGCGGACTAGCGGGAGTGGCAGAGACCCAGTACTTC
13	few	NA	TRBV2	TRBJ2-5	CASSENLAETQYF	TGTGCCAGCAGTGAAAATCTAGCGGAGACCCAGTACTTC
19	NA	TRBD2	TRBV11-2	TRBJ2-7	CASSLARPWAGDSSYEQYF	TGTGCCAGCAGCTTAGCTCGTCCGTGGGCGGGGGATAGCTCCTACGAGCAGTACTTC
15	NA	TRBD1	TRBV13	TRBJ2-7	CASSSRTGDPYEQYF	TGTGCCAGCAGCTCACGGACAGGGGACCCATACGAGCAGTACTTC
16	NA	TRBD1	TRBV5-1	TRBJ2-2	CASSPRDRTLPGELFF	TGCGCCAGCAGCCCTAGGGACAGGACCCTCCCAGGGGAGCTGTTTTTT
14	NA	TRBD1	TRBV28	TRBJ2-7	CASSGTGGPYEQYF	TGTGCCAGCAGTGGGACAGGGGGACCCTACGAGCAGTACTTC
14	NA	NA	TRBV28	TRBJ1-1	CASSSPRAKTEAFF	TGTGCCAGCAGTTCCCCGAGGGCGAAGACTGAAGCTTTCTTT
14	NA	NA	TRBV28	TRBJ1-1	CASSPGLRRTEAFF	TGTGCCAGCAGTCCGGGACTGCGAAGGACTGAAGCTTTCTTT
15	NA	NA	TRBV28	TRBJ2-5	CASSRGPSTGETQYF	TGTGCCAGCAGCCGAGGACCTTCGACGGGGGAGACCCAGTACTTC
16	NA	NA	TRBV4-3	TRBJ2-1	CASSQDLAPLSNEQFF	TGCGCCAGCAGCCAAGATTTAGCCCCTTTGAGCAATGAGCAGTTCTTC
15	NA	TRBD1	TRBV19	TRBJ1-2	CASSIGTEVYYGYTF	TGTGCCAGTAGTATCGGGACAGAAGTTTACTATGGCTACACCTTC
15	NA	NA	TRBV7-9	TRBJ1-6	CASSFGRGDNSPLHF	TGTGCCAGCAGCTTTGGCCGGGGGGATAATTCACCCCTCCACTTT
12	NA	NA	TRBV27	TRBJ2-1	CASSSLGHEQFF	TGTGCCAGCAGTTCCCTTGGGCATGAGCAGTTCTTC
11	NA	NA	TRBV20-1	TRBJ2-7	CSASLGDEQYF	TGCAGTGCTAGTTTAGGGGACGAGCAGTACTTC
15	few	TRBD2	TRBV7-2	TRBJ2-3	CASSLASGGTDTQYF	TGTGCCAGCAGCTTAGCTAGCGGGGGTACAGATACGCAGTATTTT
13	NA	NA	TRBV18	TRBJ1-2	CASFRLSSNGYTF	TGTGCCAGCTTTCGACTATCCTCGAATGGCTACACCTTC
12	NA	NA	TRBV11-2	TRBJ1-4	CASAGSKEKLFF	TGTGCCAGCGCAGGTTCAAAGGAAAAACTGTTTTTT
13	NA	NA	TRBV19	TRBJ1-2	CASSRTGNYGYTF	TGTGCCAGTAGTAGAACAGGGAACTATGGCTACACCTTC
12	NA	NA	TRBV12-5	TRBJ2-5	CASAEGMGTQYF	TGTGCTAGTGCTGAGGGTATGGGGACCCAGTACTTC
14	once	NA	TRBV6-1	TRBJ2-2	CASSEGYTTGELFF	TGTGCCAGCAGTGAAGGGTACACCACCGGGGAGCTGTTTTTT
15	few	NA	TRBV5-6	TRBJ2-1	CASTQGRSSYNEQFF	TGTGCCAGCACTCAGGGAAGAAGCTCCTACAATGAGCAGTTCTTC